This is a list of T cell receptor beta chains from one sample in a study of CD8 T cells in ankylosing spondylitis. TCRdb fed the 5' RACE reads into MiXCR, producing one record per CDR3 protein. The sample lists 200,000 to 250,000 distinct CDR3 sequences, approximately 24% seen once, with 5% to 8% in the top ten. The material sequenced was blood, either unsorted or a sorted T cell fraction (not recorded which). These receptors were collected from a male donor with ankylosing spondylitis or in good health (not recorded which). Each CDR3 is given with its conserved first and last residue. A D gene is named only where the DNA matches it firmly. Clone size, where shown, is once, few, many, or a class for clones that have expanded.

abundance: -; d_gene: TRBD1; j_gene: TRBJ2-7; v_gene: TRBV4-2; CDR3nt: TGTGCCAGCAGCCAAGAACAGGACAGGGCCTACGAGCAGTACTTC; CDR3aa: CASSQEQDRAYEQYF
abundance: -; d_gene: -; j_gene: TRBJ2-7; v_gene: TRBV12-3/TRBV12-4; CDR3nt: TGTGCCAGCAGTTTGAGTGGGGGCGAGCAGTACTTC; CDR3aa: CASSLSGGEQYF
abundance: -; d_gene: -; j_gene: TRBJ2-7; v_gene: TRBV12-3/TRBV12-4; CDR3nt: TGTGCCAGCAGTTTAGGGAGGATCCCGGTGGGCGAATCGGGCGAGCAGTACTTC; CDR3aa: CASSLGRIPVGESGEQYF
abundance: many; d_gene: TRBD1; j_gene: TRBJ2-7; v_gene: TRBV20-1; CDR3nt: TGCAGTGCTGACGGGACAGGAGGATCGTACGAGCAGTACTTC; CDR3aa: CSADGTGGSYEQYF
abundance: -; d_gene: -; j_gene: TRBJ1-5; v_gene: TRBV20-1; CDR3nt: TGCAGTGCTAGAGCCGTTGTTAGCAATCAGCCCCAGCATTTT; CDR3aa: CSARAVVSNQPQHF
abundance: many; d_gene: -; j_gene: TRBJ1-4; v_gene: TRBV11-2; CDR3nt: TGTGCCAGCAGCTTTAGGAGGGGAGCCACAACTAATGAAAAACTGTTTTTT; CDR3aa: CASSFRRGATTNEKLFF
abundance: many; d_gene: -; j_gene: TRBJ1-1; v_gene: TRBV12-3/TRBV12-4; CDR3nt: TGTGCCAGCATCACGAGGGGGTCGGTCGCTGAAGCTTTCTTT; CDR3aa: CASITRGSVAEAFF
abundance: -; d_gene: -; j_gene: TRBJ2-7; v_gene: TRBV20-1; CDR3nt: TGCAGTGCTAGACCGGACGTTAACTCCTACGAGCAGTACTTC; CDR3aa: CSARPDVNSYEQYF
abundance: -; d_gene: TRBD1; j_gene: TRBJ2-7; v_gene: TRBV25-1; CDR3nt: TGTGCCAGCAGTGACCCTACCGGGACAGGGATCTACGAGCAGTACTTC; CDR3aa: CASSDPTGTGIYEQYF
abundance: many; d_gene: -; j_gene: TRBJ2-3; v_gene: TRBV6-2/TRBV6-3; CDR3nt: TGTGCCAGCAGTTACGTCAGCGGCACAGATACGCAGTATTTT; CDR3aa: CASSYVSGTDTQYF
abundance: -; d_gene: TRBD2; j_gene: TRBJ2-3; v_gene: TRBV29-1; CDR3nt: TGCAGCGTCTCCGGGACTAGCGGTGCAGATACGCAGTATTTT; CDR3aa: CSVSGTSGADTQYF
abundance: -; d_gene: -; j_gene: TRBJ2-7; v_gene: TRBV10-3; CDR3nt: TGTGCCATCAGTCCGTCTCTAGCGATATACTACGAGCAGTACTTC; CDR3aa: CAISPSLAIYYEQYF
abundance: -; d_gene: TRBD2; j_gene: TRBJ2-1; v_gene: TRBV11-2; CDR3nt: TGTGCCAGCAGCTTAACAGCGGGAGGGTGGGATGAGCAGTTCTTC; CDR3aa: CASSLTAGGWDEQFF
abundance: many; d_gene: TRBD2; j_gene: TRBJ2-1; v_gene: TRBV11-3; CDR3nt: TGTGCCAGCAGCTTAGTGGGAGTCCGGGGACCTAGGACTAGCGGGAGAGTAGATGAGCAGTTCTTC; CDR3aa: CASSLVGVRGPRTSGRVDEQFF